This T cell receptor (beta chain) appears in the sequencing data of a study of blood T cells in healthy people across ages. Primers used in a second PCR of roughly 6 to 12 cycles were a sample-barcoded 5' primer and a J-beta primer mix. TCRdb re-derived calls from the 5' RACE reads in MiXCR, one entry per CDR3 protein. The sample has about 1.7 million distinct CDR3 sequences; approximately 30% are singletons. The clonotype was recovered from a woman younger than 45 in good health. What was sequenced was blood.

The CDR3, as DNA: TGCAGCAGCGCATGGGGTGAAAAACTGTTTTTT. Translated, it gives CSSAWGEKLFF. The chain combines TRBV29-1 with TRBJ1-4; D is uncertain. CDR3 length: 11 residues. Looked up from germline, CDR1 is SQVTM and CDR2 is ANQGSEA. Trimming took off 8 bases at V and 7 bases at J, with 11 bases between the two ends.